Sequencing of this TCR beta chain was carried out in a study of shared clonotypes between healthy human individuals. Findings and limits, study-wide: Apart from blood, nothing was sampled; tissue repertoires likely differ.

As regards this clone: Its antigen is unidentified.

Sequenced by immunoSEQ multiplex PCR; TCRdb stores in-frame clones only, minus some. The table has 500,000 to 650,000 clones, roughly 79% seen once. None of the donors, who were healthy HIV-negative adults, had recently had acute infections or vaccinations. Donors comprised only Caucasian adults living in Nashville, Tennessee. Genomic DNA, for the unsorted samples, came from tens of millions of PBMCs. This CDR3 has 15 residues. V was pared by 2 bases and J by 7 bases, with 14 bases between. The germline CDR1 and CDR2 sequences are MDHEN and SYDVKM. The sequence was obtained from a woman in her forties in good health. Some clones in this sample may be carry-over from other donors' samples. This chain links TRBV28 with TRBJ2-2, with D uncertain. Input material: PBMCs. CDR3 coding DNA: TGTGCCAGCAGTTTAGAGACGGGTTTCTACGGGGAGCTGTTTTTT. Translated, it gives CASSLETGFYGELFF.